This is a list of T cell receptor beta chains from one sample in a study of cytomegalovirus exposure and HLA in healthy donors. Profiling relied on immunoSEQ multiplex PCR, and the TCRdb table lists in-frame clones only, not all of them. The sample contains around 130,000 clones, approximately 80% of which appear only once. Sample: PBMCs. The source is a woman in her thirties or forties in good health and CMV-seropositive. Both conserved end residues are part of each CDR3. Each record gives: V gene, CDR3 length, clone size, J gene, D gene, CDR3 DNA, CDR3 protein. D genes are given only for firm matches. Clone size is not always given. Where it is, it says once, few, many or a class for expanded clones.

V gene: TRBV18; CDR3 length: 14; clone size: .; J gene: TRBJ2-7; D gene: TRBD2; CDR3 DNA: TGTGCCAGCTCACCGACTAGCGATTCCTACGAGCAGTACTTC; CDR3 protein: CASSPTSDSYEQYF
V gene: TRBV6-6; CDR3 length: 13; clone size: .; J gene: TRBJ2-1; D gene: .; CDR3 DNA: TGTGCCGCCCAGGAGGGGTCCTACAATGAGCAGTTCTTC; CDR3 protein: CAAQEGSYNEQFF
V gene: TRBV13; CDR3 length: 15; clone size: .; J gene: TRBJ2-3; D gene: .; CDR3 DNA: TGTGCCAGCAGCTTAGCGGGACTGAGCACAGATACGCAGTATTTT; CDR3 protein: CASSLAGLSTDTQYF
V gene: TRBV5-4; CDR3 length: 15; clone size: .; J gene: TRBJ1-3; D gene: TRBD1; CDR3 DNA: TGTGCCAGCAGCCCAGGCAGGGGGCTTGGAAACACCATATATTTT; CDR3 protein: CASSPGRGLGNTIYF
V gene: TRBV27; CDR3 length: 16; clone size: .; J gene: TRBJ1-2; D gene: .; CDR3 DNA: TGTGCCAGCAGTTTATCGGTAGGGGCGGCCTTCTATGGCTACACCTTC; CDR3 protein: CASSLSVGAAFYGYTF
V gene: TRBV10-1; CDR3 length: 13; clone size: .; J gene: TRBJ1-2; D gene: .; CDR3 DNA: TGCGCCAGCAGTGCAGGGGATAGCTATGGCTACACCTTC; CDR3 protein: CASSAGDSYGYTF
V gene: TRBV6-4; CDR3 length: 15; clone size: .; J gene: TRBJ2-5; D gene: TRBD2; CDR3 DNA: TGTGCCAGCAGTGAATCAGGCGGGGGGCCGGAGACCCAGTACTTC; CDR3 protein: CASSESGGGPETQYF
V gene: TRBV4-2; CDR3 length: 13; clone size: once; J gene: TRBJ2-5; D gene: .; CDR3 DNA: TGTGCCAGCAGCAGAGGGGGGGACGAGACCCAGTACTTC; CDR3 protein: CASSRGGDETQYF
V gene: TRBV27; CDR3 length: 11; clone size: .; J gene: TRBJ2-5; D gene: TRBD1; CDR3 DNA: TGTGCCAGCAAGAGACAGGGTCTCCTGTACTTC; CDR3 protein: CASKRQGLLYF
V gene: TRBV9; CDR3 length: 16; clone size: .; J gene: TRBJ1-1; D gene: .; CDR3 DNA: TGTGCCAGCAGCCCGATAGCCGCCAGGGCAGGCACTGAAGCTTTCTTT; CDR3 protein: CASSPIAARAGTEAFF
V gene: TRBV21-1; CDR3 length: 18; clone size: .; J gene: TRBJ2-1; D gene: .; CDR3 DNA: TGTGCCAGCAGCAAAATAAATCCTGGCAGGCCTACCTACAATGAGCAGTTCTTC; CDR3 protein: CASSKINPGRPTYNEQFF
V gene: TRBV6-5; CDR3 length: 14; clone size: .; J gene: TRBJ1-4; D gene: .; CDR3 DNA: TGTGCCAGCAGGGGAGTGGCGGCTAATGAAAAACTGTTTTTT; CDR3 protein: CASRGVAANEKLFF
V gene: TRBV11-2; CDR3 length: 14; clone size: .; J gene: TRBJ1-1; D gene: .; CDR3 DNA: TGTGCCAGCAGCACATACACCTCAGGGGCTGAAGCTTTCTTT; CDR3 protein: CASSTYTSGAEAFF
V gene: TRBV7-3; CDR3 length: 17; clone size: .; J gene: TRBJ2-5; D gene: .; CDR3 DNA: TGTGCCAGCAGCCACCTCGGGAGTTTAGGGGTGGGGGAGACCCAGTACTTC; CDR3 protein: CASSHLGSLGVGETQYF
V gene: TRBV25-1; CDR3 length: 14; clone size: .; J gene: TRBJ1-2; D gene: TRBD1; CDR3 DNA: TGTGCCATCCAAGGACAGGGCCATAACTATGGCTACACCTTC; CDR3 protein: CAIQGQGHNYGYTF
V gene: TRBV30; CDR3 length: 16; clone size: .; J gene: TRBJ1-1; D gene: TRBD1; CDR3 DNA: TGTGCCTGGGACAAGACCCAGGGGGTGATGAACACTGAAGCTTTCTTT; CDR3 protein: CAWDKTQGVMNTEAFF
V gene: TRBV13; CDR3 length: 17; clone size: .; J gene: TRBJ2-3; D gene: .; CDR3 DNA: TGTGCCAGCAGCCTCTCTAGAGGAGGGCAGGGCACAGATACGCAGTATTTT; CDR3 protein: CASSLSRGGQGTDTQYF
V gene: TRBV7-2; CDR3 length: 14; clone size: once; J gene: TRBJ1-2; D gene: .; CDR3 DNA: TGTGCCAGCAGCTTCGCCAGGGTTAACTATGGCTACACCTTC; CDR3 protein: CASSFARVNYGYTF
V gene: TRBV10-3; CDR3 length: 14; clone size: .; J gene: TRBJ1-4; D gene: TRBD1; CDR3 DNA: TGTGCCATCAGTCCGGACAGGGGGGATGAAAAACTGTTTTTT; CDR3 protein: CAISPDRGDEKLFF
V gene: TRBV2; CDR3 length: 15; clone size: .; J gene: TRBJ1-5; D gene: TRBD1; CDR3 DNA: TGTGCCAGCAGCCAGGGACAGGGGAGGGCTCAGCCCCAGCATTTT; CDR3 protein: CASSQGQGRAQPQHF
V gene: TRBV10-3; CDR3 length: 13; clone size: .; J gene: TRBJ1-3; D gene: .; CDR3 DNA: TGTGCCACCCGGGATTTATCTGGAAACACCATATATTTT; CDR3 protein: CATRDLSGNTIYF
V gene: TRBV28; CDR3 length: 14; clone size: few; J gene: TRBJ2-1; D gene: TRBD1; CDR3 DNA: TGTGCCAGCAGTCCAGGGACAGGCGACAATGAGCAGTTCTTC; CDR3 protein: CASSPGTGDNEQFF
V gene: TRBV28; CDR3 length: 15; clone size: .; J gene: TRBJ2-6; D gene: .; CDR3 DNA: TGTGCCAGCAGTTTAATGGGGCCTGGGGCCAACGTCCTGACTTTC; CDR3 protein: CASSLMGPGANVLTF
V gene: TRBV5-1; CDR3 length: 17; clone size: .; J gene: TRBJ2-3; D gene: TRBD2; CDR3 DNA: TGCGCCAGCAGCTTGGGACTAGCGGGAGAGGGGCCAGATACGCAGTATTTT; CDR3 protein: CASSLGLAGEGPDTQYF
V gene: TRBV9; CDR3 length: 13; clone size: .; J gene: TRBJ1-2; D gene: .; CDR3 DNA: TGTGCCAGCAGCCCCCCAGGACAGTTCGGCTACACCTTC; CDR3 protein: CASSPPGQFGYTF
V gene: TRBV19; CDR3 length: 11; clone size: .; J gene: TRBJ1-1; D gene: .; CDR3 DNA: TGTGCCAGTAGTCCGGGGGGTGGCGCTTTCTTT; CDR3 protein: CASSPGGGAFF
V gene: TRBV5-1; CDR3 length: 14; clone size: .; J gene: TRBJ2-7; D gene: TRBD2; CDR3 DNA: TGCGCCAGCGCAGCGGGGGTGAGCTCCTACGAGCAGTACTTC; CDR3 protein: CASAAGVSSYEQYF
V gene: TRBV27; CDR3 length: 16; clone size: .; J gene: TRBJ1-5; D gene: .; CDR3 DNA: TGTGCCAGCAGTTCCCGCGGCGGGACGGTCAATCAGCCCCAGCATTTT; CDR3 protein: CASSSRGGTVNQPQHF
V gene: TRBV6-5; CDR3 length: 16; clone size: .; J gene: TRBJ2-1; D gene: .; CDR3 DNA: TGTGCCAGCAGTTACTCGTCAGGGGTCATCTACAATGAGCAGTTCTTC; CDR3 protein: CASSYSSGVIYNEQFF
V gene: TRBV19; CDR3 length: 15; clone size: .; J gene: TRBJ2-3; D gene: TRBD1; CDR3 DNA: TGTGCCAGTAGTAGGACAGGGGTTAGCACAGATACGCAGTATTTT; CDR3 protein: CASSRTGVSTDTQYF
V gene: TRBV10-1; CDR3 length: 15; clone size: .; J gene: TRBJ2-7; D gene: TRBD1; CDR3 DNA: TGCGCCAGCAGTGAGTTTACAGGGGGCTCCTACGAGCAGTACTTC; CDR3 protein: CASSEFTGGSYEQYF
V gene: TRBV29-1; CDR3 length: 12; clone size: .; J gene: TRBJ2-5; D gene: .; CDR3 DNA: TGCAGCGTTGGTGGAGTAGGAGAGACCCAGTACTTC; CDR3 protein: CSVGGVGETQYF
V gene: TRBV30; CDR3 length: 13; clone size: .; J gene: TRBJ1-3; D gene: .; CDR3 DNA: TGTGCCTGGGGACACGACTCTGGAAACACCATATATTTT; CDR3 protein: CAWGHDSGNTIYF
V gene: TRBV5-4; CDR3 length: 15; clone size: .; J gene: TRBJ2-5; D gene: .; CDR3 DNA: TGTGCCAGCAGCCCCCGCGGGCTAAACCAAGAGACCCAGTACTTC; CDR3 protein: CASSPRGLNQETQYF
V gene: TRBV6-6; CDR3 length: 14; clone size: few; J gene: TRBJ1-3; D gene: .; CDR3 DNA: TGTGCCAGCAGTTCATCCGGGTCTGGAAACACCATATATTTT; CDR3 protein: CASSSSGSGNTIYF
V gene: TRBV11-2; CDR3 length: 14; clone size: .; J gene: TRBJ2-3; D gene: .; CDR3 DNA: TGTGCCAGCAGCCTATCGCGGAGCACAGATACGCAGTATTTT; CDR3 protein: CASSLSRSTDTQYF
V gene: TRBV14; CDR3 length: 17; clone size: .; J gene: TRBJ2-7; D gene: .; CDR3 DNA: TGTGCCAGCAGCCAAGGGCCGACGCGTGCGGGTTCCTACGAGCAGTACTTC; CDR3 protein: CASSQGPTRAGSYEQYF
V gene: TRBV9; CDR3 length: 14; clone size: .; J gene: TRBJ2-1; D gene: .; CDR3 DNA: TGTGCCAGCAGCGTAGCTGGCAATAGCGGTGAGCAGTTCTTC; CDR3 protein: CASSVAGNSGEQFF
V gene: TRBV10-3; CDR3 length: 14; clone size: .; J gene: TRBJ2-3; D gene: TRBD2; CDR3 DNA: TGTGCCATCACACGGGAGGGCCGGACAGATACGCAGTATTTT; CDR3 protein: CAITREGRTDTQYF
V gene: TRBV6-4; CDR3 length: 15; clone size: .; J gene: TRBJ2-1; D gene: TRBD1; CDR3 DNA: TGTGCCAGCAGTGACTCAGGACAGGGCCACAATGAGCAGTTCTTC; CDR3 protein: CASSDSGQGHNEQFF
V gene: TRBV19; CDR3 length: 12; clone size: few; J gene: TRBJ2-5; D gene: .; CDR3 DNA: TGTGCCAGTAGTGTGGCTAGTGAGAACCAGTACTTC; CDR3 protein: CASSVASENQYF
V gene: TRBV5-1; CDR3 length: 15; clone size: .; J gene: TRBJ1-3; D gene: .; CDR3 DNA: TGCGCCAGCAGCTTGGGGAGGGCCTCTGGAAACACCATATATTTT; CDR3 protein: CASSLGRASGNTIYF
V gene: TRBV28; CDR3 length: 13; clone size: .; J gene: TRBJ2-5; D gene: .; CDR3 DNA: TGTGCCAGCAGGTACGGTCTGAGGGAGACCCAGTACTTC; CDR3 protein: CASRYGLRETQYF
V gene: TRBV7-7; CDR3 length: 17; clone size: .; J gene: TRBJ2-5; D gene: .; CDR3 DNA: TGTGCTAGCAGCCAGACTAGGGGCCACCAGGGCCAAGAGACCCAGTACTTC; CDR3 protein: CASSQTRGHQGQETQYF
V gene: TRBV6-1; CDR3 length: 14; clone size: .; J gene: TRBJ2-1; D gene: .; CDR3 DNA: TGTGCCAGCTTCGCGGGCAGCTCCTACAATGAGCAGTTCTTC; CDR3 protein: CASFAGSSYNEQFF
V gene: TRBV5-6; CDR3 length: 14; clone size: .; J gene: TRBJ2-1; D gene: .; CDR3 DNA: TGTGCCAGCATCTCCGCCCCACGAGATCTTCGTCCGTTCTTC; CDR3 protein: CASISAPRDLRPFF
V gene: TRBV7-9; CDR3 length: 15; clone size: .; J gene: TRBJ2-1; D gene: TRBD2; CDR3 DNA: TGTGCCAGCAGCTCACCGGGACTAGGAATCAATGAGCAGTTCTTC; CDR3 protein: CASSSPGLGINEQFF
V gene: TRBV7-2; CDR3 length: 14; clone size: few; J gene: TRBJ2-1; D gene: TRBD2; CDR3 DNA: TGTGCCAGCAGCTCGGGAGGGATATACAATGAGCAGTTCTTC; CDR3 protein: CASSSGGIYNEQFF
V gene: TRBV9; CDR3 length: 17; clone size: .; J gene: TRBJ1-5; D gene: .; CDR3 DNA: TGTGCCAGCAGCGTAGAGGGGGGGGCTTATAGCAATCAGCCCCAGCATTTT; CDR3 protein: CASSVEGGAYSNQPQHF
V gene: TRBV27; CDR3 length: 15; clone size: .; J gene: TRBJ2-5; D gene: .; CDR3 DNA: TGTGCCAGCATGGGGGGAGGCTTGGGGCAAGAGACCCAGTACTTC; CDR3 protein: CASMGGGLGQETQYF
V gene: TRBV5-1; CDR3 length: 16; clone size: .; J gene: TRBJ2-7; D gene: TRBD1; CDR3 DNA: TGCGCCAGCAGCTTGTCCGGGACAGGGGGCTCCTACGAGCAGTACTTC; CDR3 protein: CASSLSGTGGSYEQYF
V gene: TRBV19; CDR3 length: 14; clone size: once; J gene: TRBJ1-2; D gene: TRBD1; CDR3 DNA: TGTGCCAGTAGTAGGACAGGGGCTGGCTATGGCTACACCTTC; CDR3 protein: CASSRTGAGYGYTF